This T cell receptor beta chain was retrieved from a study of T cells in Graves' hyperthyroidism and ophthalmopathy. Study-level background: Prior to any treatment, at the point of initial diagnosis, peripheral blood was collected.

Researchers took RNA transcripts and amplified the TCR beta CDR3 regions from them. HTBI primers were employed in a first-round RT-PCR of the TCR CDR3. One entry per CDR3 protein, called by TCRdb with MiXCR from the multiplex PCR reads. Of 500,000 to 600,000 distinct CDR3 sequences listed, about 20% are singletons. The V and J ends lost 0 bases and 0 bases respectively, with 10 bases between them. Germline V gene data show CDR1 as SGDLS and CDR2 as YYNGEE. This CDR3 is 15 amino acids long. Patients with ophthalmopathy all had a Clinical Activity Score of at least 3, a NOSPECS grade of at least 4 and duration under 3 months. Every diagnosis used clinical symptoms, serum thyroxine and TRAb, thyroid ultrasound and orbital computed tomography. PBMCs were sourced from over 8.5 ml fresh peripheral blood. This clonotype turned up a few times.

This clonotype originated in a man aged 35 to 55 with Graves' ophthalmopathy. The chain employs TRBV9 and TRBJ2-7; D may be TRBD1 or TRBD2 (6 bases each). The specimen was blood. This CDR3 is CASSVGGAASYEQYF. The CDR3 region has the DNA TGTGCCAGCAGCGTAGGGGGGGCCGCCTCCTACGAGCAGTACTTC.